A single sample gave rise to the 19 T cell receptor beta chains below, sequenced in a study of CD4 T cells in relation to SARS-CoV-2 and coronaviruses. The protocol was immunoSEQ multiplex PCR, while the TCRdb copy is restricted to in-frame clones and leaves out a portion. The table lists 32,000 or so clones, around three quarters of them singletons. These receptors have no identified antigens. Unexposed donor CD4+ T cells date from 2011-2018, before the COVID-19 pandemic. After approximately ten days of culture, CD4+ T cells were isolated. The sequenced sample consisted of CD4+ T cells from PBMCs, cultured in vitro. The origin of the receptors is a human donor in good health.

The CDR3 reads CASSFVEYTEAFF. For the CDR3, the DNA is TGTGCCAGCAGTTTTGTGGAATACACTGAAGCTTTCTTT. The chain joins TRBV12-3 or TRBV12-4 to TRBJ1-1; no clear D. The CDR3 covers 13 residues. The V end lost 3 bases, the J end lost 3 bases, and 8 bases lay between the germline ends.

The chain recombines TRBV9 with TRBJ1-6, with no clear D. The germline CDR1 and CDR2 sequences are SGDLS and YYNGEE. CDR3 length: 16 residues. Trimming took off 4 bases at V and 0 bases at J, with 11 bases between the two ends. The CDR3 spells CASSSGGSSYNSPLHF. Written as DNA, the CDR3 is TGTGCCAGCAGCTCTGGAGGGAGCTCCTATAATTCACCCCTCCACTTT.

Only one count was recorded for this clone. V usage is TRBV6-5 and J usage is TRBJ2-7; D remains ambiguous. The germline V and J ends were trimmed by 7 bases and 2 bases, with 15 bases remaining between them. The CDR3 extends over 14 amino acids. CDR1 and CDR2 from the germline V gene are MNHEY and SVGAGI. The CDR3 loop reads CASTRDQRAYEQYF. CDR3 DNA sequence: TGTGCCAGCACCCGCGACCAAAGGGCCTACGAGCAGTACTTC.

The CDR3 nucleotides are TGCGCCAGCAGCCAAGATTCAGCTAACTATGGCTACACCTTC. Translating it yields CASSQDSANYGYTF. The V and J genes are TRBV4-3 and TRBJ1-2; D is unresolved. Germline V lookup: CDR1 LGHNA, CDR2 YSLEER. The V and J ends lost 0 bases and 0 bases respectively, with 5 bases between them. The CDR3 is made up of 14 amino acids.

The chain joins TRBV19 to TRBJ2-1; 10 bases agree with TRBD2. V was pared by 8 bases and J by 6 bases, with 7 bases of the junction left unmatched. CDR3 length: 14 residues. CDR1 is LNHDA and CDR2 is SQIVND in the germline V gene (reference sequence). The CDR3 region is CASSGSGGRNEQFF. The DNA for the CDR3 is TGTGCCAGTTCGGGTAGCGGGGGGCGCAATGAGCAGTTCTTC.

The chain is built from TRBV3-1 (or the pseudogene TRBV3-2) and TRBJ1-1; 8 bases are a match to TRBD1. CDR1 LGHDT and CDR2 YNNKEL come from the germline V gene (reference sequence). The CDR3 contains 17 residues. V was clipped by 2 bases and J by 4 bases; unmatched bases: 12. The CDR3 DNA follows: TGTGCCAGCAGCCAACTCCCAGGGGGCGTAAGTAGCACTGAAGCTTTCTTT. Protein: CASSQLPGGVSSTEAFF.

V is TRBV28 and J is TRBJ2-7; TRBD1 aligns across 9 bases. CDR1 is MDHEN, CDR2 SYDVKM, per germline. The V gene end was trimmed by 6 bases and the J gene end by 4 bases; junction bases not matched to a gene: 10. This CDR3 is 15 amino acids long. The CDR3 nucleotides read TGTGCCAGCAGGCAACAGGGGGCTTTTGATTACGAGCAGTACTTC. Translated: CASRQQGAFDYEQYF.

This rearrangement joins TRBV18 to TRBJ2-2; D is uncertain. Germline CDR1 and CDR2: KGHSH and LQKENI. V lost 3 bases to trimming and J lost 5 bases, with 13 bases between them. The CDR3 is made up of 15 amino acids. CDR3 loop: CASSPPIRLTGELFF. CDR3 nucleotide sequence: TGTGCCAGCTCACCCCCCATTCGGCTGACCGGGGAGCTGTTTTTT.

This chain uses TRBV19 with TRBJ2-3; 7 bases map to TRBD2. J lost 5 bases, V lost 4 bases, and 18 bases had no gene match. The CDR3 covers 18 residues. Germline CDR1 LNHDA, CDR2 SQIVND (reference sequence). This chain's CDR3 is CASSKRAAGDLLGDTQYF. The CDR3 DNA is TGTGCCAGTAGTAAAAGGGCCGCGGGAGATCTTTTGGGAGATACGCAGTATTTT. The variable domain in full, completed from reference TRBV19 and TRBJ2-3, reads DGGITQSPKYLFRKEGQNVTLSCEQNLNHDAMYWYRQDPGQGLRLIYYSQIVNDFQKGDIAEGYSVSREKKESFPLTVTSAQKNPTAFYLCASSKRAAGDLLGDTQYFGPGTRLTVL.

V usage is TRBV4-3 and J usage is TRBJ2-1, with 7 bases matching TRBD1. There are 15 residues in the CDR3. The V segment lost 1 base and the J segment 2 bases; nucleotides outside the gene matches: 2. The germline V gene has CDR1 LGHNA and CDR2 YSLEER. CDR3 bases: TGCGCCAGCAGCCAAGGACAGGGAACCTACAATGAGCAGTTCTTC. Its protein is CASSQGQGTYNEQFF.

This clone appeared a few times. The chain is built from TRBV14 and TRBJ1-2; 8 bases map to TRBD1. The CDR3 contains 15 residues. V was clipped by 2 bases and J by 7 bases; unmatched bases: 9. Germline assignment: CDR1 SGHDN and CDR2 FVKESK. CDR3 loop: CASSQRWTGISGYTF. The CDR3 nucleotides are TGTGCCAGCAGCCAACGATGGACAGGGATCTCTGGCTACACCTTC.

This clone was observed a handful of times. The chain has TRBV3-1 (or the pseudogene TRBV3-2) and TRBJ1-6; weak D call: TRBD1 (5 bases). The CDR3 has 16 residues. With 0 bases removed from V and 10 bases from J, the gap between germline ends came to 16 bases. Germline loops: CDR1 LGHDT, CDR2 YNNKEL (reference sequence). The CDR3 sequence is CASSQERGRVGSPLHF. CDR3 sequence (DNA): TGTGCCAGCAGCCAAGAACGGGGCAGAGTTGGGTCACCCCTCCACTTT.

This chain uses TRBV6-1 with TRBJ1-2; 7 bases agree with TRBD1. The CDR3 is 13 residues long. Germline V gene data show CDR1 as MNHNS and CDR2 as SASEGT. V lost 3 bases and J lost 5; bases outside the gene matches: 3. The CDR3: CASSDGDSYGYTF. CDR3 nucleotide sequence: TGTGCCAGCAGTGATGGGGACAGTTATGGCTACACCTTC.

This sequence joins TRBV7-2 and TRBJ2-3; 15 bases are a match to TRBD2. The CDR3 consists of 15 residues. V lost 4 bases to trimming and J lost 8 bases; unmatched junction nucleotides: 4. Per germline, CDR1 SGHTA and CDR2 FQGNSA. CDR3: CASSYGLAGGGTQYF. CDR3 nucleotides: TGTGCCAGCAGCTACGGACTAGCGGGGGGGGGTACGCAGTATTTT.

The rearrangement links TRBV9 to TRBJ2-4, with 8 nucleotides matching TRBD1. Germline CDR1 and CDR2: SGDLS and YYNGEE. Trimming cost V 4 bases and J 2 bases; bases outside gene matches: 8. This CDR3 has 16 residues. The CDR3 DNA follows: TGTGCCAGCAGCATCGGGGACAGGAGCTCCAAAAACATTCAGTACTTC. Translation gives CASSIGDRSSKNIQYF. The variable domain in full, completed from reference TRBV9 and TRBJ2-4, reads DSGVTQTPKHLITATGQRVTLRCSPRSGDLSVYWYQQSLDQGLQFLIQYYNGEERAKGNILERFSAQQFPDLHSELNLSSLELGDSALYFCASSIGDRSSKNIQYFGAGTRLSVL.

The chain employs TRBV7-9 and TRBJ2-7; D is ambiguous. V dropped 2 bases and J dropped 2 bases, with 7 bases sitting between them. From germline, CDR1 is SEHNR and CDR2 FQNEAQ (reference sequence). The CDR3 is made up of 13 amino acids. The CDR3 protein is CASSLSTPYEQYF. The CDR3 DNA follows: TGTGCCAGCAGCTTATCGACGCCCTACGAGCAGTACTTC.

The V gene is TRBV3-1 (or the pseudogene TRBV3-2), the J gene TRBJ2-2; possible D gene TRBD2, 6 bases. Trimming pared 3 bases from V and 2 bases from J, leaving 7 bases between. The CDR3 extends over 14 amino acids. Germline loops: CDR1 LGHDT, CDR2 YNNKEL (reference sequence). The CDR3 spells CASSHGGNTGELFF. The CDR3 coding sequence is TGTGCCAGCAGCCACGGGGGAAACACCGGGGAGCTGTTTTTT.

This rearrangement joins TRBV3-1 (or the pseudogene TRBV3-2) to TRBJ2-7; D might be TRBD1 or TRBD2, each matching 6 bases. Per germline, CDR1 LGHDT and CDR2 YNNKEL (reference sequence). The CDR3 totals 13 residues. Trimming pared 4 bases from V and 6 bases from J, leaving 13 bases between. This CDR3 is CASSPRGGGEQYF. The CDR3 DNA is TGTGCCAGCAGCCCTCGAGGGGGAGGCGAGCAGTACTTC.

The chain employs TRBV6-5 and TRBJ1-1; no clear D gene. Germline V gene lookup returns CDR1 MNHEY and CDR2 SVGAGI. The V end lost 10 bases, the J end lost 4 bases, and 19 bases lay between the germline ends. The CDR3 sequence is 14 residues long. CDR3 sequence: CATKGRRGSTEAFF. CDR3 nucleotides: TGTGCCACCAAAGGCCGACGAGGGAGCACTGAAGCTTTCTTT.